Listed below are T cell receptor beta chains from one sample, sequenced in a study of neurological immune-mediated disorders. TCRdb re-derived calls from the 5' RACE reads in MiXCR, one entry per CDR3 protein. Of more than 70,000 distinct CDR3 sequences listed, about 15% are singletons. The sample comprised PBMCs. These receptors all stem from a woman aged 40 to 50 in good health. Each CDR3 is given with its conserved first and last residue.

>TRBV5-1
CASSRYGALVQETQYF
>TRBV5-1
CASSWGDRLSEAFF
>TRBV10-3
CAIKVGDRGRDGYTF
>TRBV6-2/TRBV6-3
CASSPRLVEVGELFF
>TRBV10-3
CATYGGERSPGYTF
>TRBV5-1
CASSLEGSEAQYF
>TRBV18
CASSPPSHTNEQFF
>TRBV20-1
CSAGRDRRYTF
>TRBV6-1
CASLKRGGEETQYF
>TRBV10-3
CAISDRGEFSYEQYF
>TRBV29-1
CSVGRIQETQYF
>TRBV10-3
CAISEIGSGYTDTQYF